This T cell receptor (beta chain) was documented in a study of shared clonotypes between healthy human individuals. At the level of the study: There were three CD4 naive, three CD4 memory, two CD8 naive and one CD8 memory plates per donor.

The repertoire was sequenced with immunoSEQ multiplex PCR; TCRdb's copy has only in-frame clones and lacks some. The sample lists over 950,000 clones; approximately 80% were seen once. This clone was counted only a few times. The clonotype originates from a man younger than 30 in good health. Some clones in this sample may be carry-over from other donors' samples. Sequenced: memory CD4+ T cells from PBMCs. Subset: CD45RA-negative fraction.

CDR3 loop: CASSMVGRATDEQFF. CDR3 coding DNA: TGTGCCAGTAGTATGGTCGGGAGGGCCACAGATGAGCAGTTCTTC. The chain employs TRBV19 and TRBJ2-1, with 8 bases lining up with TRBD2. Per germline, CDR1 LNHDA and CDR2 SQIVND (reference sequence). This CDR3 is built from 15 residues. The ends lost 3 bases at V and 8 bases at J; junction bases unmatched: 9. The full variable domain, in which reference TRBV19 and TRBJ2-1 provide the parts outside the CDR3, is DGGITQSPKYLFRKEGQNVTLSCEQNLNHDAMYWYRQDPGQGLRLIYYSQIVNDFQKGDIAEGYSVSREKKESFPLTVTSAQKNPTAFYLCASSMVGRATDEQFFGPGTRLTVL.